This paragraph covers one T cell receptor (beta chain) sequence. The data were obtained in a study of blood T cell repertoires in COVID-19. The assay was immunoSEQ multiplex PCR, and TCRdb's table has in-frame clones only and misses some. The data hold a few hundred thousand clones, with 80% to 90% observed a single time. Looked up from germline, CDR1 is LNHDA and CDR2 is SQIVND (reference sequence). The CDR3 loop spans 16 amino acids. Losses at the gene ends were 4 bases for V and 3 bases for J; bases not matched to a gene: 7. This sequence originates from a man aged 18 to 29 who had recovered from COVID-19. Sequencing was performed on peripheral blood. The V gene is TRBV19, the J gene TRBJ1-5, with TRBD1 matching 9 bases. The CDR3, as DNA: TGTGCCAGTAGTAGACGGACAGGGGCCTTCAATCAGCCCCAGCATTTT. The encoded protein is CASSRRTGAFNQPQHF.